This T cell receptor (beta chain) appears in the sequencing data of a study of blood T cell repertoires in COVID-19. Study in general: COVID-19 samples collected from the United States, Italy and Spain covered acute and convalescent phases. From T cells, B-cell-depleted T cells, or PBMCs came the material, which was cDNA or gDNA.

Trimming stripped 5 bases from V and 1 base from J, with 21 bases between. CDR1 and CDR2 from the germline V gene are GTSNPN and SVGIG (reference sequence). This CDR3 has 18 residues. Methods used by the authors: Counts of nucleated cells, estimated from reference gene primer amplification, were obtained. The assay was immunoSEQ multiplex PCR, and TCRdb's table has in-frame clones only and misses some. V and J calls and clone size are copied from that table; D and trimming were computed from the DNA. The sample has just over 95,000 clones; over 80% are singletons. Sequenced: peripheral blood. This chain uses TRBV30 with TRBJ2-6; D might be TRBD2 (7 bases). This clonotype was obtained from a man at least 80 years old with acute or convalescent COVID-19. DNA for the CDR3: TGTGCCTGGTCCCCCGAGGGGGGGGCGTTATCTGGGGCCAACGTCCTGACTTTC. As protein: CAWSPEGGALSGANVLTF.